This T cell receptor (beta chain) was retrieved from a study of regulatory T cells in long-lasting Graves disease. For TCR beta, libraries came from iRepertoire HTBI primers and Arm-PCR of CDR3 regions. In TCRdb, the multiplex PCR reads were re-called with MiXCR into one record per CDR3 protein. This table has approximately 400,000 distinct CDR3 sequences, about an eighth appearing once. This CDR3 comprises 12 residues. Germline V gives CDR1 LNHDA, CDR2 SQIVND (reference sequence). V lost 5 bases to trimming and J lost 3 bases, with 8 bases between them. Noted time point: newly diagnosed GD, antithyroid drugs for less than 3 months. The TCR library used RNA extracted from PBMCs. The sample holds many counts of this clonotype. The data were also submitted as part of a second study, on T cells in Graves' hyperthyroidism and ophthalmopathy. This second study says: Primed by the HTBI set, a first-round RT-PCR was run on the TCR CDR3.

This chain joins TRBV19 and TRBJ2-7, with D hard to call. The sequencing here drew on peripheral blood mononuclear cells (PBMCs), taken at new diagnosis, from a patient treated with antithyroid drugs. The clonotype originates from a woman between 18 and 30 years old with Graves disease. CDR3 coding DNA: TGTGCCAGTAGTTTACAGAACTACGAGCAGTACTTC. It specifies CASSLQNYEQYF. Full variable domain (outside the CDR3, taken from reference TRBV19 and TRBJ2-7): DGGITQSPKYLFRKEGQNVTLSCEQNLNHDAMYWYRQDPGQGLRLIYYSQIVNDFQKGDIAEGYSVSREKKESFPLTVTSAQKNPTAFYLCASSLQNYEQYFGPGTRLTVT.